A selection of T cell receptor beta chains follows, all from one sample in a study of STAT3 mutations in large granular lymphocyte leukemia. Only in-frame clones appear in the TCRdb table, and some are missing; sequencing was by immunoSEQ multiplex PCR. The table lists fewer than 8,500 clones, 91% of them singletons. Sequencing was performed on peripheral blood mononuclear cells. The receptors were sampled from a man aged 45 to 65 with T-cell large granular lymphocyte leukemia. Some clones in this sample may be carry-over from other donors' samples. CDR3s include the opening cysteine and the closing phenylalanine or tryptophan. D genes are given only for firm matches. Where a row states a size, it is once, few, many or the class of an expanded clone; other rows omit it.

V gene	J gene	D gene	clone size	CDR3 protein	CDR3 DNA
TRBV5-6	TRBJ2-1	TRBD1	-	CASSLGTGAQGNEQFF	TGTGCCAGCAGTTTGGGGACAGGGGCCCAAGGCAATGAGCAGTTCTTC
TRBV5-1	TRBJ2-3	-	-	CASSSGIALTDTQYF	TGCGCCAGCAGCTCGGGGATAGCTCTGACAGATACGCAGTATTTT
TRBV2	TRBJ2-7	-	-	CASSGGTSPKYEQYF	TGTGCCAGCAGTGGGGGAACGTCTCCGAAGTACGAGCAGTACTTC
TRBV4-3	TRBJ2-7	-	once	CASAPANGAYEQYF	TGCGCCAGCGCACCAGCTAATGGGGCCTACGAGCAGTACTTC
TRBV9	TRBJ2-7	-	-	CATIELYF	TGTGCCACAATAGAACTGTACTTC
TRBV4-3	TRBJ2-7	-	-	CASSQDNLEDHEQYF	TGCGCCAGCAGCCAAGATAACCTAGAGGACCACGAGCAGTACTTC
TRBV5-1	TRBJ1-1	-	-	CASSFRKGNTEAFF	TGCGCCAGCAGCTTCCGTAAGGGGAACACTGAAGCTTTCTTT
TRBV19	TRBJ2-7	-	-	CASSIGGPLDEQYF	TGTGCCAGTAGTATAGGGGGCCCATTGGACGAGCAGTACTTC
TRBV6-5	TRBJ2-7	-	-	CASSALYEQYF	TGTGCCAGCAGCGCGCTCTACGAGCAGTACTTC
TRBV7-9	TRBJ2-3	-	-	CASSLTVSTDTQYF	TGTGCCAGCAGCTTGACGGTTAGCACAGATACGCAGTATTTT
TRBV28	TRBJ2-7	TRBD1	-	CASSPPRDSFSYEQYF	TGTGCCAGCAGTCCCCCCCGGGACAGCTTTTCCTACGAGCAGTACTTC
TRBV7-9	TRBJ2-4	TRBD1	-	CASSLELTGSKNIQYF	TGTGCCAGCAGCCTGGAACTGACAGGGTCCAAAAACATTCAGTACTTC
TRBV7-3	TRBJ1-1	-	-	CASSPDRLNTEAFF	TGTGCCAGCAGCCCAGACAGGCTAAACACTGAAGCTTTCTTT
TRBV5-6	TRBJ1-2	-	-	CASSLGGYHGYTF	TGTGCCAGCAGCTTGGGGGGGTACCATGGCTACACCTTC
TRBV25-1	TRBJ2-6	-	-	CASSEGGSSGANVLTF	TGTGCCAGCAGTGAAGGGGGCAGCTCTGGGGCCAACGTCCTGACTTTC
TRBV29-1	TRBJ1-2	-	-	CSARGSLNYGYTF	TGCAGCGCCAGAGGTAGTCTTAACTATGGCTACACCTTC
TRBV29-1	TRBJ2-3	-	-	CSVEGATDTQYF	TGCAGCGTTGAGGGGGCGACAGATACGCAGTATTTT
TRBV7-3	TRBJ1-2	-	-	CASSLGTGAYGYTF	TGTGCCAGCAGCCTTGGCACGGGAGCGTATGGCTACACCTTC
TRBV5-1	TRBJ2-1	TRBD2	-	CASYPSGSSYNEQFF	TGCGCCAGTTACCCTAGCGGAAGCTCCTACAATGAGCAGTTCTTC
TRBV2	TRBJ1-5	-	-	CASSGWTDSNQPQHF	TGTGCCAGCAGTGGGTGGACCGATAGCAATCAGCCCCAGCATTTT
TRBV5-1	TRBJ2-3	TRBD2	-	CASSLEMSSGGNTQYF	TGCGCCAGCAGCTTGGAAATGTCTAGCGGGGGAAATACGCAGTATTTT
TRBV18	TRBJ2-7	-	-	CASSPPGGQVGHEQYF	TGTGCCAGCTCACCGCCGGGAGGACAGGTCGGGCACGAGCAGTACTTC
TRBV7-2	TRBJ2-1	TRBD1	-	CASSLGFEGAGEQFF	TGTGCCAGCAGCTTAGGATTCGAGGGGGCAGGGGAGCAGTTCTTC
TRBV11-1	TRBJ2-3	-	-	CASSLAPGASTDTQYF	TGTGCCAGCAGCTTAGCGCCAGGAGCTAGCACAGATACGCAGTATTTT
TRBV18	TRBJ2-5	TRBD1	-	CASSRPLTGREETQYF	TGTGCCAGCTCAAGGCCCCTGACAGGGCGAGAAGAGACCCAGTACTTC
TRBV6-5	TRBJ2-1	TRBD1	-	CASSYLQGRWEQFF	TGTGCCAGCAGTTACTTACAGGGGCGGTGGGAGCAGTTCTTC
TRBV7-9	TRBJ2-7	-	-	CASSSTISTGTWYEQYF	TGTGCCAGCAGCTCCACAATCTCGACAGGGACTTGGTACGAGCAGTACTTC